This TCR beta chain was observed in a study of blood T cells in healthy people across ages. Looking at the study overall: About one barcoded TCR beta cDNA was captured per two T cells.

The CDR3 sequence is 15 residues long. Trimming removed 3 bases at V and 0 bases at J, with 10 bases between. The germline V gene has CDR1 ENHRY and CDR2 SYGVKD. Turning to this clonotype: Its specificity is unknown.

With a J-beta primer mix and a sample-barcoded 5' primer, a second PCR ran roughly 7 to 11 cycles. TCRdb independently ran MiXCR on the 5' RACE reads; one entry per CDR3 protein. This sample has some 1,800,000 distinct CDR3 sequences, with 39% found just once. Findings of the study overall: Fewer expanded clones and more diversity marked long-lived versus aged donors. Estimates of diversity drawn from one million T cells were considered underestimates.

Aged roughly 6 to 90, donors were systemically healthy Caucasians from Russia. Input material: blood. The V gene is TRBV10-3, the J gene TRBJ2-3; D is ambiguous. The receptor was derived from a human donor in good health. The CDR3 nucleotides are TGTGCCATCAGTGATTCGCCTCAGAGCACAGATACGCAGTATTTT. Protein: CAISDSPQSTDTQYF.